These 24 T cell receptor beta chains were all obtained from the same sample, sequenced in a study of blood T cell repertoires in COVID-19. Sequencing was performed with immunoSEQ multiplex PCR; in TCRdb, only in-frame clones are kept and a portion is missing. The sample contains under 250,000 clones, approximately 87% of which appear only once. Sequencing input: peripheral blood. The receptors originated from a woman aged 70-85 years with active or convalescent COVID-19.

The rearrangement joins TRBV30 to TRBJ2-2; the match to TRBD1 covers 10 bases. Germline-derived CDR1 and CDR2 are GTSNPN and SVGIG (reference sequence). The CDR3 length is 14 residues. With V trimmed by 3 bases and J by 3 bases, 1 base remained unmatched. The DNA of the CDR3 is TGTGCCTGGAGGGGACAGGGGTACACCGGGGAGCTGTTTTTT. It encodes CAWRGQGYTGELFF.

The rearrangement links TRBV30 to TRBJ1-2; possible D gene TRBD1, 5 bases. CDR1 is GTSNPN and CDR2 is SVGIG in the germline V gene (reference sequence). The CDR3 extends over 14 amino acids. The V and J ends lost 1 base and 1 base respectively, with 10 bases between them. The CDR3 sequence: CAWSDRFVNYGYTF. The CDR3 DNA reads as TGTGCCTGGAGTGACAGGTTCGTTAACTATGGCTACACCTTC.

In DNA form, the CDR3 reads TGTGCCAGCAGCTTTGGGGCAGAACGTGAGCAGTTCTTC. Amino acid sequence: CASSFGAEREQFF. The chain joins TRBV7-9 to TRBJ2-1; tentative D call: TRBD1 (5 bases). The germline V gene encodes CDR1 SEHNR and CDR2 FQNEAQ (reference sequence). The V and J ends lost 3 bases and 9 bases respectively, with 12 bases between them. CDR3 length: 13 amino acids.

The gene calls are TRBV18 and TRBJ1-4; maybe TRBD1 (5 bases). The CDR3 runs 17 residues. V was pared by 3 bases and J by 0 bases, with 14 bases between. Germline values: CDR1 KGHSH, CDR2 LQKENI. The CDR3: CASSPTRQTATNEKLFF. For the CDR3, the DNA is TGTGCCAGCTCACCCACTCGACAGACAGCAACTAATGAAAAACTGTTTTTT.

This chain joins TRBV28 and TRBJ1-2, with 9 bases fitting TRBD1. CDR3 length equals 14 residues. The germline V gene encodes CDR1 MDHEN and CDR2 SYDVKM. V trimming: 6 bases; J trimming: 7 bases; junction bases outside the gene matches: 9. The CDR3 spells CASSFIDRGSGYTF. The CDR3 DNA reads TGTGCCAGCAGCTTCATCGACAGGGGGTCTGGCTACACCTTC.

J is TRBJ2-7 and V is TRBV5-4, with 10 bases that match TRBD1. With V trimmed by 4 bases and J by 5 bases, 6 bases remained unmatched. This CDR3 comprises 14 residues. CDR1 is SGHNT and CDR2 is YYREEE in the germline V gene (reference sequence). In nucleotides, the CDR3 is TGTGCCAGCAGCCCTCGACAGGGGGCCAACGAGCAGTACTTC. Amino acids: CASSPRQGANEQYF.

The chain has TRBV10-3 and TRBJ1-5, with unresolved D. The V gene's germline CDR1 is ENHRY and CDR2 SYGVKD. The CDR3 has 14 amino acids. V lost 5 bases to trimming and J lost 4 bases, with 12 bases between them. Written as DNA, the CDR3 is TGTGCCATCAGTAAGCAGGTGGGTAATCAGCCCCAGCATTTT. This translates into CAISKQVGNQPQHF.

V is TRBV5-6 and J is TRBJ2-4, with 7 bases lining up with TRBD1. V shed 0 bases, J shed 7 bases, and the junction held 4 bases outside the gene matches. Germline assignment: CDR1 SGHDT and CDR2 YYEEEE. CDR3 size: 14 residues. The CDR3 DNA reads TGTGCCAGCAGCTTGGGACAGGGTGTGAACATTCAGTACTTC. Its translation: CASSLGQGVNIQYF.

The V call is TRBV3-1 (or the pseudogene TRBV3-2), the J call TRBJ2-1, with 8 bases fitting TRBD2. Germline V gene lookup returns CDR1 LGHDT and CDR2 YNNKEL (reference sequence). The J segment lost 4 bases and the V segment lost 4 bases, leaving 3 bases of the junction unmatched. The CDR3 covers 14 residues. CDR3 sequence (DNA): TGTGCCAGCAGCCGAACTAGCGGATACAATGAGCAGTTCTTC. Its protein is CASSRTSGYNEQFF.

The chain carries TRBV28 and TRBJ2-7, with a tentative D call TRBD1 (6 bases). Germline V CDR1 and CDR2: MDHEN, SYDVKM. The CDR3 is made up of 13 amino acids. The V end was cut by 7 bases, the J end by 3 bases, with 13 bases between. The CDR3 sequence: CASTGTPFYEQYF. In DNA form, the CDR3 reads TGTGCCAGCACCGGGACACCGTTCTACGAGCAGTACTTC.

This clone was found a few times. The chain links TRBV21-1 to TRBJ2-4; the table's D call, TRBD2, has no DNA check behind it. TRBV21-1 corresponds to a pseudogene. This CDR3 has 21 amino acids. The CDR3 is CASSPWDGGEFPRLAKNIQYF. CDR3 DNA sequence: TGTGCCAGCTCCCCATGGGATGGCGGGGAGTTCCCCCGGCTAGCCAAAAACATTCAGTACTTC.

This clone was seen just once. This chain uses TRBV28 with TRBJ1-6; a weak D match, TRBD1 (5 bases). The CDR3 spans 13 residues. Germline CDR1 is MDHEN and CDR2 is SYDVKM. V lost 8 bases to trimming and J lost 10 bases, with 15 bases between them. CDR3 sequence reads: CASRSEGRSPLHF. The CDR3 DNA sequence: TGTGCCAGCCGCTCGGAGGGGAGATCACCCCTCCACTTT. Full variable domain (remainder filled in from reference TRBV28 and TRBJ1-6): DVKVTQSSRYLVKRTGEKVFLECVQDMDHENMFWYRQDPGLGLRLIYFSYDVKMKEKGDIPEGYSVSREKKERFSLILESASTNQTSMYLCASRSEGRSPLHFGNGTRLTVT.

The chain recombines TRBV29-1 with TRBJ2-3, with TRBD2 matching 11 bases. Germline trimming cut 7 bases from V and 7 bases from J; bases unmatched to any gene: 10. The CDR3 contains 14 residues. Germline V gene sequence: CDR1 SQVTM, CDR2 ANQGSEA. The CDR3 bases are TGCAGCGCTGGGATAGCGGGAGGGTCGAATACGCAGTATTTT. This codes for CSAGIAGGSNTQYF.

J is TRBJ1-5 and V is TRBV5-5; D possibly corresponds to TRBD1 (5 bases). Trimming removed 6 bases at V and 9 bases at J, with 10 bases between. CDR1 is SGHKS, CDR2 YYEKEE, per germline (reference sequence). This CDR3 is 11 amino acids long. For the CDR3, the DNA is TGTGCCAGCACCGACGGGGGGCCCCAGCATTTT. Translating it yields CASTDGGPQHF.

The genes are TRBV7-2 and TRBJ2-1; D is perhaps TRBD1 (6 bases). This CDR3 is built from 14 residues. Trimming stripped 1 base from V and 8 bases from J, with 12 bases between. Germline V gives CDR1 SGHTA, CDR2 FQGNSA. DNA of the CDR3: TGTGCCAGCAGCTTAGGGGGAAGGGGGTATGAGCAGTTCTTC. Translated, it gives CASSLGGRGYEQFF.

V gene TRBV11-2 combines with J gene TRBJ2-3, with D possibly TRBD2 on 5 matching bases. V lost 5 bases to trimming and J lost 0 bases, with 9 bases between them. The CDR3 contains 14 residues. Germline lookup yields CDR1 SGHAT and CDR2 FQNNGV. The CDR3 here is CASSDGVSTDTQYF. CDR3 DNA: TGTGCCAGCAGCGACGGGGTGAGCACAGATACGCAGTATTTT.

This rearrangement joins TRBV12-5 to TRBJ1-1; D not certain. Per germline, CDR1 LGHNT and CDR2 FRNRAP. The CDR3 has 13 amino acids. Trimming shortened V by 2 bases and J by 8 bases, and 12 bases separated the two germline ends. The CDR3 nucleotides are TGTGCTAGTGGTTTGTCCCCGCTGGAGGAAGCTTTCTTT. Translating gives CASGLSPLEEAFF. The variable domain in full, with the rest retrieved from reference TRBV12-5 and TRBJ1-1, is DARVTQTPRHKVTEMGQEVTMRCQPILGHNTVFWYRQTMMQGLELLAYFRNRAPLDDSGMPKDRFSAEMPDATLATLKIQPSEPRDSAVYFCASGLSPLEEAFFGQGTRLTVV.

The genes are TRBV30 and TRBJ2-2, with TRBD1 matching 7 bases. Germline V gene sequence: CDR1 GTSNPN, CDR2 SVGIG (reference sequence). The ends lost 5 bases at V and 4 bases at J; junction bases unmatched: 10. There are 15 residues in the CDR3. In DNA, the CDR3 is TGTGCCTGGGGCTACGTAGGGGGCGGCACCGGGGAGCTGTTTTTT. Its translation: CAWGYVGGGTGELFF.

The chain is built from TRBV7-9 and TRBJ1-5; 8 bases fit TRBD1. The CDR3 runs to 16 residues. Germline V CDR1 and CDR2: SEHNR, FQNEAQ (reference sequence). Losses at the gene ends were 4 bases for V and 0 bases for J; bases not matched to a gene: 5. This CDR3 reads CASSSGQGSSNQPQHF. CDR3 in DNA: TGTGCCAGCAGCTCAGGACAGGGTAGTAGCAATCAGCCCCAGCATTTT.

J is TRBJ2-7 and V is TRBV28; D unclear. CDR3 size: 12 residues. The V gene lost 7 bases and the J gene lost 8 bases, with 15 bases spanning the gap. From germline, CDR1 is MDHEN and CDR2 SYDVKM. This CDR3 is CASTSGTAQQYF. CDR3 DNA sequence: TGTGCCAGCACGTCCGGCACAGCTCAGCAGTACTTC.

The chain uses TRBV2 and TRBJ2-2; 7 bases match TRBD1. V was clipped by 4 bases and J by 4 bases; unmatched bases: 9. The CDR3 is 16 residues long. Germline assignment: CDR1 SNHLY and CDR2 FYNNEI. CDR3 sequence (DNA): TGTGCCAGCAGTGGACCGGGACAGATTGTCACCGGGGAGCTGTTTTTT. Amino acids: CASSGPGQIVTGELFF.

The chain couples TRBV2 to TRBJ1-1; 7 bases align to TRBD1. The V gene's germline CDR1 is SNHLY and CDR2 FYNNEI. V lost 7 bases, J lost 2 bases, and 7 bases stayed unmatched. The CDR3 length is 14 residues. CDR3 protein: CASTPQGVNTEAFF. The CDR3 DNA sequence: TGTGCCAGCACTCCGCAGGGGGTCAACACTGAAGCTTTCTTT.

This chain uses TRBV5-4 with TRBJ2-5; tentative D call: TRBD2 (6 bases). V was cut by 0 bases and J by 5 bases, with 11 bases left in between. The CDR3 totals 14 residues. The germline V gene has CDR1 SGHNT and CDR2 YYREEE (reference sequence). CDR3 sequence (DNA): TGTGCCAGCAGCTTGGCTGGGGGGAGGGAGACCCAGTACTTC. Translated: CASSLAGGRETQYF.

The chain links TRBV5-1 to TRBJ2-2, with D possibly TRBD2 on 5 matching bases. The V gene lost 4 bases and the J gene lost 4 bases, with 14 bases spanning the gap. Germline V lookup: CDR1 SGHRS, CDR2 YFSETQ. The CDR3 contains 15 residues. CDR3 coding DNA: TGCGCCAGCAGCAAGGACCACGAGGGCACCGGGGAGCTGTTTTTT. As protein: CASSKDHEGTGELFF.